Each of the 17 T cell receptor beta chains below was sequenced from the same sample in a study of cytomegalovirus exposure and HLA in healthy donors. The PCR contained 60 Vbeta and 13 Jbeta primers. The protocol was immunoSEQ multiplex PCR, while the TCRdb copy is restricted to in-frame clones and leaves out a portion. This sample has about 150,000 clones, with 65% to 90% found just once. Sequenced material: PBMCs. The source is a woman in her late teens or twenties in good health and CMV-seronegative.

The chain carries TRBV29-1 and TRBJ2-3; no reliable D call. Trimming cost V 8 bases and J 10 bases, with 10 bases left between them. Germline V CDR1 and CDR2: SQVTM, ANQGSEA. The CDR3 totals 9 residues. CDR3 loop: CSIPVPQYF. CDR3 nucleotides: TGCAGCATCCCAGTTCCGCAGTATTTT.

The chain employs TRBV7-6 and TRBJ2-7; 9 nucleotides agree with TRBD2. V shed 4 bases and J 5 bases; nucleotides not matched to a gene: 6. Per the germline V gene, CDR1 is SGHVS and CDR2 is FNYEAQ. This CDR3 region has 14 residues. CDR3 loop: CASSSRREGDEQYF. For the CDR3, the DNA is TGTGCCAGCAGCTCAAGGCGGGAGGGCGACGAGCAGTACTTC.

This clone was seen once. V gene TRBV27 combines with J gene TRBJ2-5; 8 bases align to TRBD2. The CDR3 has 15 amino acids. Germline loops: CDR1 MNHEY, CDR2 SMNVEV (reference sequence). V dropped 6 bases and J dropped 5; count of bases not matched to a gene: 11. The CDR3 loop is CASRPSRGVGETQYF. In DNA, the CDR3 is TGTGCCAGCAGACCGTCGCGGGGGGTTGGGGAGACCCAGTACTTC.

The V call is TRBV9, the J call TRBJ1-4; D unclear. The V and J ends lost 4 bases and 0 bases respectively, with 4 bases between them. This CDR3 is 13 amino acids long. The germline gives CDR1 SGDLS, CDR2 YYNGEE. CDR3 loop: CASSPATNEKLFF. Here the CDR3 DNA reads TGTGCCAGCAGCCCTGCAACTAATGAAAAACTGTTTTTT.

The J gene is TRBJ2-3, the V gene TRBV6-5; 10 bases fit TRBD1. Germline loops: CDR1 MNHEY, CDR2 SVGAGI. Trimming removed 4 bases from V and 2 bases from J; junction bases left unmatched: 6. This CDR3 has 16 residues. The CDR3 DNA reads TGTGCCAGCAGTTCTCCGGGACAGGGGATCACAGATACGCAGTATTTT. As protein: CASSSPGQGITDTQYF.

CDR3 nucleotides: TGTGCCAGCTGTCGCGGGGGGCATGCAGATACGCAGTATTTT. Protein sequence: CASCRGGHADTQYF. The chain uses TRBV7-9 and TRBJ2-3; 8 nucleotides match TRBD2. Germline values: CDR1 SEHNR, CDR2 FQNEAQ (reference sequence). This CDR3 comprises 14 residues. The ends lost 8 bases at V and 4 bases at J; junction bases unmatched: 8. Together with reference TRBV7-9 and TRBJ2-3, the CDR3 gives the full variable domain: DTGVSQNPRHKITKRGQNVTFRCDPISEHNRLYWYRQTLGQGPEFLTYFQNEAQLEKSRLLSDRFSAERPKGSFSTLEIQRTEQGDSAMYLCASCRGGHADTQYFGPGTRLTVL.

V is TRBV19 and J is TRBJ2-3; D perhaps matches TRBD2 (6 bases). Deletions cut 10 bases from V and 2 bases from J, with 16 bases between. Germline V gene data show CDR1 as LNHDA and CDR2 as SQIVND (reference sequence). CDR3 size: 14 residues. The CDR3 sequence is CATQSGVSTDTQYF. The CDR3 region has the DNA TGTGCCACCCAATCGGGAGTATCCACAGATACGCAGTATTTT.

The chain carries TRBV5-6 and TRBJ2-7; weak D call: TRBD1 (6 bases). The CDR3 contains 18 residues. Deletions cut 2 bases from V and 3 bases from J, with 24 bases between. Germline V gene lookup returns CDR1 SGHDT and CDR2 YYEEEE. The chain's CDR3 is CASSFLSFSGQRDYEQYF. CDR3 DNA: TGTGCCAGCAGCTTTCTTTCGTTTTCGGGACAAAGAGACTACGAGCAGTACTTC.

This chain joins TRBV30 and TRBJ2-1; D uncertain. Germline lookup yields CDR1 GTSNPN and CDR2 SVGIG (reference sequence). CDR3 size: 15 residues. V lost 0 bases, J lost 0 bases, and 9 bases lay in between. The CDR3: CAWSVADSSYNEQFF. The DNA for the CDR3 is TGTGCCTGGAGTGTGGCGGATAGCTCCTACAATGAGCAGTTCTTC.

Details on this clone: Relative to the germline gene, one junction end is altered; a read error may explain this. This sample includes further DNA sequences coding for the same CDR3. The CDR3: CASSEPYLVEETQYF. The CDR3 bases are TGTGCCAGTAGTGAGCCTTATTTGGTAGAGGAGACCCAGTACTTC. The gene calls are TRBV2 and TRBJ2-5; unclear D gene. The V gene's germline CDR1 is SNHLY and CDR2 FYNNEI. CDR3 length equals 15 residues.

This rearrangement joins TRBV2 to TRBJ2-1, with 7 nucleotides matching TRBD2. Germline V gene data show CDR1 as SNHLY and CDR2 as FYNNEI. The CDR3 length is 16 residues. V gave up 6 bases and J gave up 5 bases; unmatched junction bases: 13. This CDR3 is CASRPSTSRPNNEQFF. The DNA for the CDR3 is TGTGCCAGCAGACCCTCGACTAGCAGGCCCAACAATGAGCAGTTCTTC.

This chain uses TRBV30 with TRBJ1-1, with TRBD1 identical over 7 bases. V dropped 2 bases and J dropped 9; count of bases not matched to a gene: 15. CDR1 is GTSNPN, CDR2 SVGIG, per germline (reference sequence). The CDR3 consists of 15 residues. The CDR3 region has the DNA TGTGCCTGGAGTATTTCGGACAGGCGAGAGGGTCAAGCTTTCTTT. This sequence encodes CAWSISDRREGQAFF.

This sequence joins TRBV27 and TRBJ2-5, with D tentatively TRBD2 (7 bases). Germline loops: CDR1 MNHEY, CDR2 SMNVEV (reference sequence). V shed 4 bases and J shed 5 bases, with 17 bases lying between them. The CDR3 length is 15 residues. In DNA form, the CDR3 reads TGTGCCAGCAGTTGGGAGGGGAAAACAGGGGAGACCCAGTACTTC. This sequence encodes CASSWEGKTGETQYF.

This chain uses TRBV18 with TRBJ2-1; D might be TRBD2 (6 bases). Germline CDR1 reads KGHSH; CDR2 reads LQKENI. This CDR3 comprises 15 residues. Between the trimmed V and J ends, which lost 3 bases and 8 bases, there was a span of 17 bases. The CDR3 loop is CASSPMGVGGDEQFF. The CDR3 DNA follows: TGTGCCAGCTCACCCATGGGGGTAGGAGGGGATGAGCAGTTCTTC.

The V gene is TRBV7-3, the J gene TRBJ2-1, with D tentatively TRBD1 (5 bases). This CDR3 has 16 amino acids. Germline assignment: CDR1 SGHTA and CDR2 FQGTGA. V dropped 1 base and J dropped 2 bases, with 12 bases sitting between them. In DNA, the CDR3 is TGTGCCAGCAGCTTAATCGCAGGGCAGACCTACAATGAGCAGTTCTTC. Translated: CASSLIAGQTYNEQFF.

The V call is TRBV4-2, the J call TRBJ2-7; 9 bases agree with TRBD1. The germline V gene encodes CDR1 LGHNA and CDR2 YNFKEQ. J lost 2 bases, V lost 5 bases, and 4 bases had no gene match. This CDR3 has 14 amino acids. CDR3 DNA sequence: TGTGCCAGCAGCACCGGGACAGGGACCTACGAGCAGTACTTC. It yields the protein CASSTGTGTYEQYF.

The chain recombines TRBV2 with TRBJ2-7; TRBD1 agrees at 12 bases. Germline V gene sequence: CDR1 SNHLY, CDR2 FYNNEI. The CDR3 consists of 14 residues. J lost 6 bases, V lost 3 bases, and 3 bases had no gene match. The CDR3 loop reads CASSDGDRGLEQYF. CDR3 coding DNA: TGTGCCAGCAGTGATGGGGACAGGGGGCTCGAGCAGTACTTC. The entire variable domain, with the rest obtained from reference TRBV2 and TRBJ2-7, is as follows: EPEVTQTPSHQVTQMGQEVILRCVPISNHLYFYWYRQILGQKVEFLVSFYNNEISEKSEIFDDQFSVERPDGSNFTLKIRSTKLEDSAMYFCASSDGDRGLEQYFGPGTRLTVT.